This T cell receptor (beta chain) was documented in a study of CD8 T cells in Susac syndrome. Random hexamers primed reverse transcription of about 0.45 to 1 ug RNA. Across 54 Vbeta and 13 Jbeta, immunoSEQ multiplex PCR amplified TCR beta CDR3. TCRdb re-analysed the immunoSEQ multiplex PCR reads in MiXCR, keeping a single row per CDR3 protein. In the table there are about 76,000 distinct CDR3 sequences, approximately 93% of which are singletons. The CDR3 loop spans 13 amino acids. Trimming cost V 3 bases and J 8 bases, with 13 bases left between them. The germline gives CDR1 SGHVS, CDR2 FQNEAQ. Negative magnetic isolation gave CD8+ and CD4+ cells; FACS enriched CD8+ TEMRA. In regard to this clonotype: The antigen is undetermined.

Whole-study results and caveats: Total CD8+ repertoires held 15 to 20 Susac-specific public clones, while CD8+ TEMRA repertoires held roughly five. Among people with Susac, CD8+ clonal expansion was greatest in TEMRA cells and active patients.

The origin of this receptor is a human donor with Susac syndrome. The material sequenced was CD8+ T cells from PBMCs. The V and J genes are TRBV7-8 and TRBJ1-1; D unresolved. For the CDR3, the DNA is TGTGCCAGCAGCTTCCGGCGGGGTAGGGAAGCTTTCTTT. Protein: CASSFRRGREAFF.